The clone carrying this TCR beta chain was detected only a few times. The target antigen is unknown. The data stem from a study of cytomegalovirus exposure and HLA in healthy donors. Study-wide context: A prior study identified just under 120 million unique TCR beta sequences from about 200 million T cells.

60 Vbeta and 13 Jbeta primers were used in PCR. In the study's own analysis: A follow-up analysis tallied 60 million to 85 million unique TCR beta chains, some 9.9 million shared. Only in-frame clones appear in the TCRdb table, and some are missing; sequencing was by immunoSEQ multiplex PCR. Clonal size and the V and J genes are those of that table, whereas D and trimming came from the DNA. The sample consists of 100,000 to 150,000 clones, 83% of them appearing once. Study conclusions and caveats: A later analysis linked a missense variant in DCLRE1C to the trimming of TCR beta V and J genes. A later analysis linked more than 15,000 TCR beta sequences to HLA alleles at 0.05 false discovery rate.

The receptor was derived from a girl aged 2 to 10 in good health and CMV-seronegative. Sequencing was done on a sample of PBMCs.

CDR3 in DNA: TGCGCCAGCAGCTTCGGGGGCGAGCAGTACTTC. Protein product: CASSFGGEQYF. The V and J genes are TRBV5-1 and TRBJ2-7; maybe TRBD2 (6 bases). Germline CDR1 is SGHRS and CDR2 is YFSETQ. Deletions cut 2 bases from V and 6 bases from J, with 6 bases between. This CDR3 comprises 11 residues.